The clone carrying this TCR beta chain has more than one count but fewer than ten. The data were taken from a study of identical twins. TCRdb independently ran MiXCR on the 5' RACE reads; one entry per CDR3 protein. The table lists around 1.7 million distinct CDR3 sequences, more than 30% of them singletons. The CDR3 loop spans 12 amino acids. V shed 11 bases and J shed 0 bases, with 9 bases lying between them. CDR1 and CDR2 (germline): MDHEN, SYDVKM. The rearrangement links TRBV28 to TRBJ2-3; D gene unclear. This TCR was sampled from a newborn girl in good health. Sequenced material: cord blood. CDR3 DNA: TGTGCCTCCTGGTCTAGCACAGATACGCAGTATTTT. This sequence encodes CASWSSTDTQYF.